The source of this TCR beta chain is a study of cytomegalovirus exposure and HLA in healthy donors. PCR employed 60 Vbeta and 13 Jbeta primers. Repertoires were generated with immunoSEQ multiplex PCR, while TCRdb's copy carries only in-frame clones and drops some. The repertoire has 120,000 or so clones, 75% of them found once; the top ten carry 3.3%. Notes on this clone: Its antigen is unknown.

Overall study results and limits: Further analysis, carried out later, found HLA-associated TCR beta chains more clonally expanded than equally common other chains.

V was clipped by 6 bases and J by 8 bases; unmatched bases: 17. Germline loops: CDR1 KGHSH, CDR2 LQKENI. The CDR3 spans 17 residues. This TCR was sampled from a woman between 50 and 59 years old in good health and CMV-seronegative. Specimen: PBMCs. The gene calls are TRBV18 and TRBJ1-4; TRBD1 matches 8 bases. The CDR3 sequence is CASSQEETGTGGEKLFF. As DNA, the CDR3 is TGTGCCAGCTCTCAGGAAGAGACCGGGACAGGTGGCGAAAAACTGTTTTTT.